This T cell receptor beta chain is drawn from a study of breast tumors, draining lymph nodes, adjacent tissues. In its sample, this clonotype was seen a few times. Its antigen is not identified. Each CDR3 protein gets one entry after TCRdb re-called the multiplex PCR reads with MiXCR. The table records more than 100,000 distinct CDR3 sequences, around 20% of them present only once. In germline, CDR1 is LGHDT, CDR2 YNNKEL (reference sequence). Deletions cut 3 bases from V and 5 bases from J, with 13 bases between. This CDR3 is built from 14 residues. Breast cancer patients provided tissue from their axillary draining lymph nodes. Findings and caveats of the study: Compared with basal-like, luminal-like tumors shared significantly more repertoire with nontumor tissue. Findings are consistent with lymph node origin and intratumoral expansion of most tumor T cells.

Sequencing was carried out using axillary lymph node tissue. The receptor was derived from a female donor with breast cancer. Some clones in this sample may be carry-over from other donors' samples. V is TRBV3-1 and J is TRBJ2-5; a weak D match, TRBD2 (6 bases). The CDR3 sequence: CASSHPWGRETQYF. As DNA, the CDR3 is TGTGCCAGCAGCCACCCCTGGGGGAGGGAGACCCAGTACTTC.